Included here is one T cell receptor beta chain sequence, with context. Its antigen is as yet unknown. The V and J ends lost 3 bases and 1 base respectively, with 15 bases between them. CDR1 is KGHSH and CDR2 is LQKENI in the germline V gene. The CDR3 has 16 residues. This entry belongs to a study of T cell responses to AZD1222 COVID-19 vaccine. Study-wide context: Recipients boosted at about 4 weeks or about 12 weeks are pooled.

The assay was immunoSEQ multiplex PCR, and TCRdb's table has in-frame clones only and misses some. In the table there are 65,000 or so clones, 65% to 85% of which are singletons. Whole-study results and caveats: Spike-specific TCR depth and breadth grew after two AZD1222 doses. Repertoire sampling occurred only after the peak T cell response. White British people made up most donors, females outnumbered males, and clonal diversity was possibly underestimated.

The material was peripheral blood, obtained on day 0 of AZD1222 vaccination. The chain carries TRBV18 and TRBJ1-1; D not certain. This clonotype originated in an adult in good health. The CDR3 nucleotides are TGTGCCAGCTCACCCCTTGGTGGGCAATGGAACACTGAAGCTTTCTTT. This gives the protein CASSPLGGQWNTEAFF.